Shown below are 4 T cell receptor beta chains from a single sample sequenced in a study of shared clonotypes between healthy human individuals. Sequencing was performed with immunoSEQ multiplex PCR; in TCRdb, only in-frame clones are kept and a portion is missing. The sample lists under 1 million clones, nearly 95% occurring once. Naive CD8 cells comprised CD45RO-negative, CCR7-positively selected cells, excluding terminally differentiated effector memory CD45RA+ cells. The sequencing input was naive CD8+ T cells sorted from blood. These receptor sequences come from a man under 40 in good health.

V usage is TRBV6-5 and J usage is TRBJ2-2; 9 positions match TRBD1. Germline V gene data show CDR1 as MNHEY and CDR2 as SVGAGI. Unmatched junction bases numbered 5, after V lost 4 bases and J lost 5 bases. The CDR3 is 15 amino acids. CDR3 bases: TGTGCCAGCAGTTCCGGGACAGGGTATACCGGGGAGCTGTTTTTT. The encoded protein is CASSSGTGYTGELFF.

This chain links TRBV15 with TRBJ1-3; 8 bases fit TRBD1. This CDR3 is 17 amino acids long. J was trimmed by 0 bases and V by 2 bases; bases with no gene match: 6. The germline CDR1 and CDR2 sequences are LNHNV and YYDKDF (reference sequence). Written as DNA, the CDR3 is TGTGCCACCAGCAGATACACAGGGGGAACCTCTGGAAACACCATATATTTT. This sequence encodes CATSRYTGGTSGNTIYF.

The chain is built from TRBV11-2 and TRBJ2-7; 7 bases agree with TRBD2. This CDR3 has 15 amino acids. V lost 1 base, J lost 4 bases, and 7 bases stayed unmatched. CDR1 SGHAT and CDR2 FQNNGV come from the germline V gene. The DNA of the CDR3 is TGTGCCAGCAGCTTAGGTGCGGGAGTAGGATACGAGCAGTACTTC. Translated: CASSLGAGVGYEQYF.

The V gene is TRBV7-9, the J gene TRBJ2-7, with D possibly called TRBD1 or TRBD2 (5 bases each). With 5 bases removed from V and 7 bases from J, the gap between germline ends came to 15 bases. The length of the CDR3 is 13 residues. Germline CDR1 and CDR2: SEHNR and FQNEAQ (reference sequence). CDR3 loop: CASSGAGAWEQYF. The CDR3 nucleotides read TGTGCCAGCAGCGGGGCGGGTGCCTGGGAGCAGTACTTC.